Following are 30 T cell receptor beta chains from one sample sequenced in a study of blood T cell repertoires in COVID-19. The protocol was immunoSEQ multiplex PCR, while the TCRdb copy is restricted to in-frame clones and leaves out a portion. The table lists approximately 300,000 clones, 90% of them singletons. The specimen sequenced was peripheral blood. The receptors were sampled from a woman aged 30 to 39 with COVID-19, enrolled during active disease.

The J gene is TRBJ1-6, the V gene TRBV2, with D tentatively TRBD1 (5 bases). This CDR3 is 14 amino acids long. The germline gives CDR1 SNHLY, CDR2 FYNNEI. V lost 6 bases, J lost 6 bases, and 12 bases lay in between. The CDR3 sequence is CASSVGRGNSPLHF. CDR3 nucleotide sequence: TGTGCCAGCAGCGTCGGTAGGGGTAATTCACCCCTCCACTTT.

This sequence joins TRBV9 and TRBJ2-7, with a weak D call TRBD1 (5 bases). Germline CDR1 is SGDLS and CDR2 is YYNGEE. This CDR3 has 13 amino acids. V was clipped by 0 bases and J by 5 bases, with 9 bases between them. The CDR3 nucleotides are TGTGCCAGCAGCGTAGCAGGGATTCACGAGCAGTACTTC. This gives the protein CASSVAGIHEQYF.

V and J are TRBV15 and TRBJ2-7, with 7 bases matching TRBD1. J gave up 2 bases and V 2 bases, and 6 bases lay outside the gene matches. The CDR3 sequence is 15 residues long. CDR1 is LNHNV, CDR2 YYDKDF, per germline (reference sequence). CDR3 region: CATSRLGQAPYEQYF. As DNA, the CDR3 is TGTGCCACCAGCAGACTAGGACAGGCCCCCTACGAGCAGTACTTC.

The genes are TRBV5-1 and TRBJ2-1; 7 nucleotides align to TRBD2. V lost 3 bases to trimming and J lost 3 bases; unmatched junction nucleotides: 0. The CDR3 runs 13 residues. Germline V gene sequence: CDR1 SGHRS, CDR2 YFSETQ. This chain's CDR3 is CASSSGGYNEQFF. CDR3 bases: TGCGCCAGCAGCTCGGGAGGCTACAATGAGCAGTTCTTC.

The chain joins TRBV7-3 to TRBJ2-1; 11 bases match TRBD2. The CDR3 is 15 residues long. CDR1 and CDR2 from the germline V gene are SGHTA and FQGTGA. The trim removed 5 bases at V and 4 bases at J, leaving 4 bases unmatched. This CDR3 reads CASSTTSGGYNEQFF. CDR3 bases: TGTGCCAGCAGCACCACTAGCGGGGGTTACAATGAGCAGTTCTTC. The variable domain in full, completed from reference TRBV7-3 and TRBJ2-1, reads GAGVSQTPSNKVTEKGKYVELRCDPISGHTALYWYRQSLGQGPEFLIYFQGTGAADDSGLPNDRFFAVRPEGSVSTLKIQRTERGDSAVYLCASSTTSGGYNEQFFGPGTRLTVL.

The chain combines TRBV4-3 with TRBJ2-7; D might be TRBD1 (6 bases). Germline lookup yields CDR1 LGHNA and CDR2 YSLEER. The CDR3 length is 15 residues. Trimming removed 2 bases from V and 6 bases from J, with 17 bases in between. The CDR3 loop is CASSQTGQGISEQYF. Written as DNA, the CDR3 is TGCGCCAGCAGCCAAACGGGCCAGGGGATTTCCGAGCAGTACTTC.

The V gene is TRBV11-2, the J gene TRBJ2-7, with TRBD2 matching over 9 bases. The germline CDR1 and CDR2 sequences are SGHAT and FQNNGV. CDR3 length: 15 amino acids. V lost 5 bases, J lost 2 bases, and 7 bases stayed unmatched. The CDR3 region has the DNA TGTGCCAGCAGCACCCGACTAGCGGTTACCTACGAGCAGTACTTC. This codes for CASSTRLAVTYEQYF.

The DNA of the CDR3 is TGTGCCAGCAGCACGCGGGGTGGAAACATTCAGTACTTC. Translated, it gives CASSTRGGNIQYF. The chain joins TRBV7-2 to TRBJ2-4; D is possibly TRBD2 (6 bases). Germline V lookup: CDR1 SGHTA, CDR2 FQGNSA. The CDR3 is 13 residues long. V was trimmed by 5 bases and J by 6 bases, leaving 11 bases between them.

The chain links TRBV6-5 to TRBJ2-2; D perhaps matches TRBD1 (5 bases). This CDR3 has 15 amino acids. CDR1 and CDR2 (germline): MNHEY, SVGAGI. Trimming removed 4 bases from V and 4 bases from J, with 13 bases in between. The CDR3 spells CASSFDSDGTGELFF. CDR3 coding DNA: TGTGCCAGCAGTTTCGACAGCGACGGCACCGGGGAGCTGTTTTTT.

The rearrangement links TRBV10-3 to TRBJ2-1; no reliable D call. V lost 4 bases to trimming and J lost 3 bases, with 7 bases between them. There are 13 residues in the CDR3. Germline CDR1 ENHRY, CDR2 SYGVKD. In nucleotides, the CDR3 is TGTGCCATCAGTGTACGGAGCTACAATGAGCAGTTCTTC. Protein: CAISVRSYNEQFF.

This clone was found once. CDR3: CASSLRREGPNTGELFF. In nucleotides, the CDR3 is TGTGCCAGCAGCTTGAGGCGGGAGGGCCCTAACACCGGGGAGCTGTTTTTT. J is TRBJ2-2 and V is TRBV5-5; TRBD2 matches 9 bases. The CDR3 runs 17 residues. The germline gives CDR1 SGHKS, CDR2 YYEKEE (reference sequence). After removal of 1 base from V and 2 bases from J, the junction contained 6 bases not matched to a gene.

The chain links TRBV7-3 to TRBJ2-7; TRBD2 aligns across 15 bases. The CDR3 runs to 14 residues. The germline CDR1 and CDR2 sequences are SGHTA and FQGTGA. Trimming took 4 bases from V and 9 from J; bases not matched to a gene: 4. The CDR3 DNA follows: TGTGCCAGCAGCTCCGGACTAGCGGGAGGGCCGCAGTACTTC. It encodes CASSSGLAGGPQYF. Variable domain in full (rest from reference TRBV7-3 and TRBJ2-7): GAGVSQTPSNKVTEKGKYVELRCDPISGHTALYWYRQSLGQGPEFLIYFQGTGAADDSGLPNDRFFAVRPEGSVSTLKIQRTERGDSAVYLCASSSGLAGGPQYFGPGTRLTVT.

J is TRBJ1-2 and V is TRBV28, with a tentative D call TRBD1 (5 bases). Germline values: CDR1 MDHEN, CDR2 SYDVKM. V gave up 8 bases and J gave up 4 bases, with 11 bases separating them. This CDR3 is built from 12 residues. The CDR3 reads CASGARFYGYTF. The DNA for the CDR3 is TGTGCCAGCGGGGCGCGCTTCTATGGCTACACCTTC.

This chain connects TRBV4-1 to TRBJ2-5, with D tentatively TRBD2 (6 bases). CDR1 MGHRA and CDR2 YSYEKL come from the germline V gene. V gave up 4 bases and J gave up 7 bases, with 22 bases separating them. The CDR3 spans 16 residues. The CDR3 sequence is CASSPPLGRGGVTQYF. As DNA, the CDR3 is TGCGCCAGCAGCCCCCCTTTGGGTAGGGGAGGCGTGACCCAGTACTTC.

V gene TRBV6-6 combines with J gene TRBJ1-3, with 10 bases matching TRBD1. CDR1 and CDR2 from the germline V gene are MNHNY and SVGAGI (reference sequence). J lost 3 bases, V lost 5 bases, and 4 bases had no gene match. The CDR3 runs to 15 residues. CDR3 region: CASSRTGGYGNTIYF. The DNA of the CDR3 is TGTGCCAGCAGTAGGACAGGGGGGTATGGAAACACCATATATTTT.

The gene calls are TRBV10-3 and TRBJ2-7, with 11 bases lining up with TRBD2. The CDR3 runs 15 residues. CDR1 is ENHRY, CDR2 SYGVKD, per germline. V shed 4 bases and J 7 bases; nucleotides not matched to a gene: 9. The DNA of the CDR3 is TGTGCCATCAGTGCTATAGCGGGAGGGCCACAGGAGCAGTACTTC. It specifies CAISAIAGGPQEQYF.

CDR3 sequence (DNA): TGTGCCAGCAGTACCGGGGGTAGCGGGAACACAGATACGCAGTATTTT. Protein product: CASSTGGSGNTDTQYF. J is TRBJ2-3 and V is TRBV27; TRBD2 agrees at 8 bases. CDR1 is MNHEY and CDR2 is SMNVEV in the germline V gene (reference sequence). V trimming: 5 bases; J trimming: 2 bases; junction bases outside the gene matches: 9. The CDR3 has 16 residues.

The chain couples TRBV6-6 to TRBJ1-3, with D unresolved. The CDR3 is 15 residues long. Germline V gives CDR1 MNHNY, CDR2 SVGAGI (reference sequence). Trimming shortened V by 0 bases and J by 4 bases, and 10 bases separated the two germline ends. The CDR3 nucleotides read TGTGCCAGCAGTTACTCGACGGGAAGAGGAAACACCATATATTTT. As protein: CASSYSTGRGNTIYF.

The J gene is TRBJ1-6, the V gene TRBV28, with D unclear. CDR1 is MDHEN, CDR2 SYDVKM, per germline. CDR3 length: 14 residues. V shed 6 bases and J shed 10 bases, with 16 bases lying between them. CDR3 loop: CASSIWGGYSPLHF. The DNA for the CDR3 is TGTGCCAGCAGCATCTGGGGAGGATACTCACCCCTCCACTTT. The whole variable domain, filled in from reference TRBV28 and TRBJ1-6, reads DVKVTQSSRYLVKRTGEKVFLECVQDMDHENMFWYRQDPGLGLRLIYFSYDVKMKEKGDIPEGYSVSREKKERFSLILESASTNQTSMYLCASSIWGGYSPLHFGNGTRLTVT.

The table lists this clone with a few counts. The V call is TRBV11-3, the J call TRBJ2-1; 10 bases are a match to TRBD2. This CDR3 comprises 16 residues. V lost 1 base to trimming and J lost 8 bases; unmatched junction nucleotides: 8. Germline V lookup: CDR1 SGHNT, CDR2 YENEEA. The CDR3 protein is CASSLGASGSADEQFF. The CDR3 DNA reads TGTGCCAGCAGCTTAGGTGCTAGCGGGAGTGCGGATGAGCAGTTCTTC.

This chain connects TRBV6-5 to TRBJ1-3; unclear D gene. V lost 7 bases and J lost 3, with 4 bases in between. The germline V gene has CDR1 MNHEY and CDR2 SVGAGI. This CDR3 is 11 amino acids long. CDR3 DNA: TGTGCCAGCAATAATGGAAACACCATATATTTT. Its translation is CASNNGNTIYF.

CDR3 protein: CASSFQQGTGELFF. CDR3 nucleotide sequence: TGTGCCAGCAGCTTCCAACAGGGAACCGGGGAGCTGTTTTTT. The chain carries TRBV7-3 and TRBJ2-2; TRBD1 might be the D (6 bases). Germline lookup yields CDR1 SGHTA and CDR2 FQGTGA. The CDR3 contains 14 residues. V was pared by 3 bases and J by 5 bases, with 10 bases between. Supplemented by reference TRBV7-3 and TRBJ2-2, the full variable domain reads GAGVSQTPSNKVTEKGKYVELRCDPISGHTALYWYRQSLGQGPEFLIYFQGTGAADDSGLPNDRFFAVRPEGSVSTLKIQRTERGDSAVYLCASSFQQGTGELFFGEGSRLTVL.

The V gene is TRBV6-5, the J gene TRBJ2-6, with D hard to call. The CDR3 is 13 residues long. Between the trimmed V and J ends, which lost 8 bases and 0 bases, there was a span of 5 bases. CDR1 and CDR2 from the germline V gene are MNHEY and SVGAGI. CDR3: CASAVSGANVLTF. The DNA of the CDR3 is TGTGCCAGCGCAGTCTCTGGGGCCAACGTCCTGACTTTC.

This clone has just one count. The chain combines TRBV7-8 with TRBJ2-5; a weak D match, TRBD1 (6 bases). V lost 5 bases, J lost 1 base, and 11 bases lay in between. Germline V gene data show CDR1 as SGHVS and CDR2 as FQNEAQ. This CDR3 is 14 amino acids long. CDR3 sequence (DNA): TGTGCCAGCAGCGCAGGACAGATCCAAGAGACCCAGTACTTC. Amino acids: CASSAGQIQETQYF.

CDR3 DNA sequence: TGTGCCAGCAGCTTATTAGCGGGAACGAACACCGGGGAGCTGTTTTTT. As protein: CASSLLAGTNTGELFF. J is TRBJ2-2 and V is TRBV11-2; TRBD2 agrees at 8 bases. The CDR3 totals 16 residues. Germline values: CDR1 SGHAT, CDR2 FQNNGV. After removal of 2 bases from V and 0 bases from J, the junction contained 2 bases not matched to a gene.

This chain uses TRBV5-1 with TRBJ1-2; 8 bases match TRBD1. The CDR3 is 14 residues long. Germline CDR1 reads SGHRS; CDR2 reads YFSETQ. Unmatched junction bases numbered 6, after V lost 1 base and J lost 7 bases. The CDR3 region has the DNA TGCGCCAGCAGCTTGCTGACAGGGGAGTTTGGCTACACCTTC. It translates to CASSLLTGEFGYTF.

CDR3 DNA sequence: TGTGCCAGCAGCTTCCGGGTCTCTCCCTTATCTGGAAACACCATATATTTT. It translates to CASSFRVSPLSGNTIYF. The chain recombines TRBV5-4 with TRBJ1-3; D is undetermined. Germline V gives CDR1 SGHNT, CDR2 YYREEE (reference sequence). The CDR3 sequence is 17 residues long. Trimming left V 2 bases short and J 1 base short, with 16 bases between. The entire variable domain, with the rest obtained from reference TRBV5-4 and TRBJ1-3, is as follows: ETGVTQSPTHLIKTRGQQVTLRCSSQSGHNTVSWYQQALGQGPQFIFQYYREEENGRGNFPPRFSGLQFPNYSSELNVNALELDDSALYLCASSFRVSPLSGNTIYFGEGSWLTVV.

This clone was found once. The chain has TRBV2 and TRBJ1-2; 10 positions agree with TRBD1. CDR1 is SNHLY, CDR2 FYNNEI, per germline. V lost 8 bases, J lost 3 bases, and 3 bases stayed unmatched. CDR3 length: 13 residues. CDR3 in amino acids: CASAGTGDYGYTF. DNA for the CDR3: TGTGCCAGCGCTGGGACAGGGGACTATGGCTACACCTTC.

The chain is built from TRBV9 and TRBJ2-1, with 8 positions matching TRBD2. V lost 0 bases and J lost 7; bases outside the gene matches: 6. CDR1 is SGDLS, CDR2 YYNGEE, per germline. The CDR3 has 15 residues. The CDR3 DNA is TGTGCCAGCAGCGTAGGAAGCGGGAGTTTGAATGAGCAGTTCTTC. Amino acids: CASSVGSGSLNEQFF. The full variable domain, in which reference TRBV9 and TRBJ2-1 provide the parts outside the CDR3, is DSGVTQTPKHLITATGQRVTLRCSPRSGDLSVYWYQQSLDQGLQFLIQYYNGEERAKGNILERFSAQQFPDLHSELNLSSLELGDSALYFCASSVGSGSLNEQFFGPGTRLTVL.

This chain joins TRBV5-4 and TRBJ2-1; 15 bases are shared with TRBD2. With V trimmed by 5 bases and J by 5 bases, 11 bases remained unmatched. The length of the CDR3 is 18 residues. Germline CDR1 reads SGHNT; CDR2 reads YYREEE (reference sequence). CDR3 sequence (DNA): TGTGCCAGCAGTAACGGACTAGCGGGAGGGCTCCCAGACAATGAGCAGTTCTTC. This encodes CASSNGLAGGLPDNEQFF.